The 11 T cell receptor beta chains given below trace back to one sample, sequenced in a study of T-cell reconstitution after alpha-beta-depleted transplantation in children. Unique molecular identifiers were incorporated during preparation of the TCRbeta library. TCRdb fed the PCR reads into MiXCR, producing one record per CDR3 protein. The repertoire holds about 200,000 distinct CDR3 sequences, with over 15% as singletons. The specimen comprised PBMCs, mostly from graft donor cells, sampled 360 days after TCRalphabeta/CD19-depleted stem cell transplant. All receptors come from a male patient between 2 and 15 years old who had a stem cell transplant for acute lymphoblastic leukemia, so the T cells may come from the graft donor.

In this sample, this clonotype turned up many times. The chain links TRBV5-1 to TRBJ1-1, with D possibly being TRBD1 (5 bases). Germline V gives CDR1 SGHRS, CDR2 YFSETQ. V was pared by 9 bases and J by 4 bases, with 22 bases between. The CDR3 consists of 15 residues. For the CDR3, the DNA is TGCGCCACCCGACGACAATCAGGGACGGTCACTGAAGCTTTCTTT. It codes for CATRRQSGTVTEAFF.

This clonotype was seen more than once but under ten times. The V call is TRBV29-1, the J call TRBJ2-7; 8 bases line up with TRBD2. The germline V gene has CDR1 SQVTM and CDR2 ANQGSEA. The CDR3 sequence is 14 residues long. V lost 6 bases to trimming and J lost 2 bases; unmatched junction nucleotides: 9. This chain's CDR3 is CSVVSGGMTYEQYF. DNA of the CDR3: TGCAGCGTGGTATCGGGGGGGATGACCTACGAGCAGTACTTC.

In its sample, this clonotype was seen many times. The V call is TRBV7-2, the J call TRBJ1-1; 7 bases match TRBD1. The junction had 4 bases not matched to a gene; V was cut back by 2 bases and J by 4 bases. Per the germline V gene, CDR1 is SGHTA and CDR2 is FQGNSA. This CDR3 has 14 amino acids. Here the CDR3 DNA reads TGTGCCAGCAGCTTACCTTCAGGGGGCACTGAAGCTTTCTTT. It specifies CASSLPSGGTEAFF.

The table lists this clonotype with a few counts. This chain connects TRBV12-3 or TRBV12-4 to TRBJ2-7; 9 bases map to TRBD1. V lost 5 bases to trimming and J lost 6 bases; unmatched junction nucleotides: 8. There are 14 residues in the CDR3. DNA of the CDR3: TGTGCCAGCAGTCCCGGGACAGGGTACTTCGAGCAGTACTTC. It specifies CASSPGTGYFEQYF.

CDR3 amino acids: CASSLGQEVYEQYF. The CDR3 DNA reads as TGCGCCAGCAGCCTTGGACAGGAAGTGTACGAGCAGTACTTC. V usage is TRBV5-1 and J usage is TRBJ2-7; TRBD1 matches 7 bases. Germline CDR1 reads SGHRS; CDR2 reads YFSETQ. The V and J ends lost 4 bases and 4 bases, in that order; junction bases with no gene match: 8. The CDR3 extends over 14 amino acids.

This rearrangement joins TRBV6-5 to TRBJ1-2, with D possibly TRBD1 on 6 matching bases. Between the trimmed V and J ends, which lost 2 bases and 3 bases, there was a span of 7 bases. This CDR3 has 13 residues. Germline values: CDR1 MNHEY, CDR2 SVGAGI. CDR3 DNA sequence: TGTGCCAGCAGTTACGACAGGCACTATGGCTACACCTTC. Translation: CASSYDRHYGYTF.

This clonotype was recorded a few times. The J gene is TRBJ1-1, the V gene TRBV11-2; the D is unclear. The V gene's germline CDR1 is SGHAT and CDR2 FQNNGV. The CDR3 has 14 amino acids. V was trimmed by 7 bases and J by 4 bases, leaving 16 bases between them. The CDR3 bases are TGTGCCAGCACCCGAAGGGCGTTGAGCACTGAAGCTTTCTTT. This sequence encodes CASTRRALSTEAFF.

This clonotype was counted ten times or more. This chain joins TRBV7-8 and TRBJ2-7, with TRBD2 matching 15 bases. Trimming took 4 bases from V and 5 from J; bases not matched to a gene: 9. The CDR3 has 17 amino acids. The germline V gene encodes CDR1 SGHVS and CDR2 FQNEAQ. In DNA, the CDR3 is TGTGCCAGCAGCTCCCGGACTAGCGGGGGGGCGGGCAACGAGCAGTACTTC. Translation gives CASSSRTSGGAGNEQYF.

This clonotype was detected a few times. CDR3 amino acids: CASSLTRDLSKETQYF. For the CDR3, the DNA is TGTGCCAGCAGCTTAACACGGGACCTAAGCAAAGAGACCCAGTACTTC. The chain combines TRBV7-2 with TRBJ2-5; either TRBD1 or TRBD2 may fit D (5 bases each). Trimming shortened V by 2 bases and J by 3 bases, and 16 bases separated the two germline ends. The CDR3 loop spans 16 amino acids. The germline V gene encodes CDR1 SGHTA and CDR2 FQGNSA.

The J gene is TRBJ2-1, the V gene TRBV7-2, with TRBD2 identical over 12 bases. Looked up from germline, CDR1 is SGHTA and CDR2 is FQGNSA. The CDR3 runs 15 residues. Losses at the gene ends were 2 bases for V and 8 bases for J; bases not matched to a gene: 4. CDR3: CASSLWRLAGDEQFF. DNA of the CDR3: TGTGCCAGCAGCTTATGGAGACTAGCGGGAGATGAGCAGTTCTTC.

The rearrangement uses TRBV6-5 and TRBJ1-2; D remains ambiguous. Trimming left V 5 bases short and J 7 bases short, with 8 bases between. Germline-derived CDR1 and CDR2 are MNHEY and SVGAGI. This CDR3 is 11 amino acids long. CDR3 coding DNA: TGTGCCAGCAGTAGAGATGGTGGCTACACCTTC. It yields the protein CASSRDGGYTF.